The source of this TCR beta chain is a study of blood T cell repertoires in COVID-19. Overall study: Italy, Spain and the United States were the sources of the convalescent and acute COVID-19 samples.

V was cut by 1 base and J by 6 bases, with 15 bases left in between. The germline CDR1 and CDR2 sequences are SGHTA and FQGNSA. This CDR3 is 15 amino acids long. Generated by immunoSEQ multiplex PCR, the TCRdb table keeps only in-frame clones and is missing some. The sample includes around 290,000 clones, roughly 89% of them seen just once. The TCR sequence derives from a woman aged 40 to 50 who had recovered from COVID-19. The rearrangement uses TRBV7-2 and TRBJ1-1, with a tentative D call TRBD1 (6 bases). Input material: PBMCs or T cells enriched from blood (not recorded which). The CDR3, as DNA: TGTGCCAGCAGCTTAGGGTCGGCCAGGGGCTCTGAAGCTTTCTTT. It is translated as CASSLGSARGSEAFF.